The clone carrying this TCR beta chain was counted once. The data are from a study of CD8 T cells in Susac syndrome. Across the whole study: Among the Susac syndrome patients sequenced, roughly six had active disease and about 8 were in remission.

Reverse transcription used about 0.45 to 1 ug RNA and random hexamers. TCRdb recomputed calls from the immunoSEQ multiplex PCR reads with MiXCR, one row per CDR3 protein. The sample lists about 160,000 distinct CDR3 sequences; 95% to 96% were seen once. Sequenced: CD4+ T cells from PBMCs. This TCR was sampled from a human donor with Susac syndrome.

The CDR3 DNA reads as TGTGCCAGCAGCGGTCAGGGGGCGCAGGGAAACACCATATATTTT. This translates into CASSGQGAQGNTIYF. V gene TRBV7-2 combines with J gene TRBJ1-3, with 8 bases identical to TRBD1. Trimming at V came to 5 bases and at J to 4 bases, leaving 7 bases not matched to a gene. Looked up from germline, CDR1 is SGHTA and CDR2 is FQGNSA. This CDR3 has 15 amino acids.